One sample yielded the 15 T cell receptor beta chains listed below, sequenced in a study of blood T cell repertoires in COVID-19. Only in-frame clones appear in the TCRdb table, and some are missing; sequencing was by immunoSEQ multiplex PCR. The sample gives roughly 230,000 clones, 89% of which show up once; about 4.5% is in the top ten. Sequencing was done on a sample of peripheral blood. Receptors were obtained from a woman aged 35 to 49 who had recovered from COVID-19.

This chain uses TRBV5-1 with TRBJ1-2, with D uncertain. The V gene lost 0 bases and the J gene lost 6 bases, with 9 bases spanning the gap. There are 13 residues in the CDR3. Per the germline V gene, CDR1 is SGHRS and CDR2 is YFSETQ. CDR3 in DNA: TGCGCCAGCAGCTTGGCAGGTCGCGATGGCTACACCTTC. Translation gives CASSLAGRDGYTF.

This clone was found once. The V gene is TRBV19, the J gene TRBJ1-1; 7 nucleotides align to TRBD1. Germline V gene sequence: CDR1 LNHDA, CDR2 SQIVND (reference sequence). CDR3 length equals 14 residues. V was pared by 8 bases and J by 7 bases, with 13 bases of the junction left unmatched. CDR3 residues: CASRTGGSRIEAFF. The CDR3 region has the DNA TGTGCCAGTCGGACAGGTGGATCGAGGATTGAAGCTTTCTTT.

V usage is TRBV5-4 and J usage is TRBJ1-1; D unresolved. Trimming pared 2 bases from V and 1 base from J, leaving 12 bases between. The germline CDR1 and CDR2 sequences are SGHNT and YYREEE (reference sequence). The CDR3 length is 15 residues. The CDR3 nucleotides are TGTGCCAGCAGCTTACCTGGACGGGAGAACACTGAAGCTTTCTTT. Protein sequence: CASSLPGRENTEAFF.

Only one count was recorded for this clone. The CDR3 here is CASSPPTDTQYF. The CDR3 DNA reads TGTGCCAGCAGTCCTCCCACAGATACGCAGTATTTT. The chain has TRBV12-3 or TRBV12-4 and TRBJ2-3, with unresolved D. V dropped 5 bases and J dropped 2 bases, with 5 bases sitting between them. The CDR3 contains 12 residues.

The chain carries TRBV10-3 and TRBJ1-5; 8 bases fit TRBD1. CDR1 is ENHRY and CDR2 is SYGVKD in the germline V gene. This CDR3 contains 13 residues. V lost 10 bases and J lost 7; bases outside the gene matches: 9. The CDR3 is CATRGRDTQPQHF. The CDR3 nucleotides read TGTGCCACCAGGGGGCGGGATACCCAGCCCCAGCATTTT.

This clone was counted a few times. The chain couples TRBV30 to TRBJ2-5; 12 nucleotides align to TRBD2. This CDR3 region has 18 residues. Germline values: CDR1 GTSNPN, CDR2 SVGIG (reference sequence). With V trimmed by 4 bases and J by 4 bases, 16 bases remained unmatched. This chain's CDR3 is CAWTPGLAGPPPTETQYF. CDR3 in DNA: TGTGCCTGGACTCCGGGACTAGCGGGCCCCCCGCCCACAGAGACCCAGTACTTC.

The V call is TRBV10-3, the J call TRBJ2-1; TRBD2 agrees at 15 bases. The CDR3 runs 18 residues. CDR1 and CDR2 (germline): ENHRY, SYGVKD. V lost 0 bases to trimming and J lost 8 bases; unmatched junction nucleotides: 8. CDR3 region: CAISESPGLAGGKYEQFF. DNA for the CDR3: TGTGCCATCAGTGAGTCCCCAGGACTAGCGGGGGGGAAGTATGAGCAGTTCTTC.

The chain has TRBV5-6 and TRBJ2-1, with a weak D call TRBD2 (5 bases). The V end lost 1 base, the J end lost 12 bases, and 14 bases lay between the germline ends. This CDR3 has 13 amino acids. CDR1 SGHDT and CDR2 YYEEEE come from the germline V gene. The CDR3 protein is CASSLFAIAGQFF. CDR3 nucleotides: TGTGCCAGCAGCTTGTTTGCTATTGCGGGGCAGTTCTTC.

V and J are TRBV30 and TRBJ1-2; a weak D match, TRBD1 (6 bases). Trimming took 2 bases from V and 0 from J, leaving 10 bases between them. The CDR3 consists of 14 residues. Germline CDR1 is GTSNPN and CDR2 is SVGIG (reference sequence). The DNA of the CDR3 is TGTGCCTGGAGTCTAGGGACAACTAACTATGGCTACACCTTC. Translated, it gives CAWSLGTTNYGYTF.

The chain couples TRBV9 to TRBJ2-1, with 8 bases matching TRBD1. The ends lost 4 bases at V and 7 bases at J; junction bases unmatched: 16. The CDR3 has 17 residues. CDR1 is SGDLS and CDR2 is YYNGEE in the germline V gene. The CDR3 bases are TGTGCCAGCAGCACCGGAGTCTCGGCAGGGGGCATAAATGAGCAGTTCTTC. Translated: CASSTGVSAGGINEQFF.

CDR3 amino acids: CASSYQGMLFF. As DNA, the CDR3 is TGTGCCAGCAGCTACCAGGGGATGCTGTTTTTT. V usage is TRBV11-2 and J usage is TRBJ1-4, with D tentatively TRBD1 (6 bases). CDR3 length: 11 residues. The V gene lost 4 bases and the J gene lost 14 bases, with 11 bases spanning the gap. Germline CDR1 SGHAT, CDR2 FQNNGV.

CDR3 coding DNA: TGTGCCACCAGTGATTCGGGGGATCAGCCCCAGCATTTT. It codes for CATSDSGDQPQHF. This chain joins TRBV24-1 and TRBJ1-5; D may be TRBD1 (5 bases). Trimming removed 2 bases from V and 5 bases from J, with 6 bases in between. The CDR3 is made up of 13 amino acids. CDR1 and CDR2 from the germline V gene are KGHDR and SFDVKD.

The CDR3 spells CASSSRSPGQETQYF. CDR3 sequence (DNA): TGTGCCAGCTCATCTAGGTCCCCTGGGCAAGAGACCCAGTACTTC. The genes are TRBV18 and TRBJ2-5, with D unclear. Per germline, CDR1 KGHSH and CDR2 LQKENI. Trimming stripped 5 bases from V and 2 bases from J, with 15 bases between. This CDR3 comprises 15 residues.

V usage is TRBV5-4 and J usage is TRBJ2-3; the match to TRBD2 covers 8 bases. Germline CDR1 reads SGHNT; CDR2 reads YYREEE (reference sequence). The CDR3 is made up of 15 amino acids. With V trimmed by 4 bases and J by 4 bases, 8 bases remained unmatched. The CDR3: CASSIYGGASDTQYF. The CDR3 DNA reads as TGTGCCAGCAGCATCTACGGGGGGGCCTCAGATACGCAGTATTTT.

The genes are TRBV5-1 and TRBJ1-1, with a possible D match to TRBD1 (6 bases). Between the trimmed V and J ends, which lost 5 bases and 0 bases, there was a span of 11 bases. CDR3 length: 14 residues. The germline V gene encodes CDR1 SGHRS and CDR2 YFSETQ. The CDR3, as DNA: TGCGCCAGCAGTTGGGACACCATGAACACTGAAGCTTTCTTT. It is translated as CASSWDTMNTEAFF.